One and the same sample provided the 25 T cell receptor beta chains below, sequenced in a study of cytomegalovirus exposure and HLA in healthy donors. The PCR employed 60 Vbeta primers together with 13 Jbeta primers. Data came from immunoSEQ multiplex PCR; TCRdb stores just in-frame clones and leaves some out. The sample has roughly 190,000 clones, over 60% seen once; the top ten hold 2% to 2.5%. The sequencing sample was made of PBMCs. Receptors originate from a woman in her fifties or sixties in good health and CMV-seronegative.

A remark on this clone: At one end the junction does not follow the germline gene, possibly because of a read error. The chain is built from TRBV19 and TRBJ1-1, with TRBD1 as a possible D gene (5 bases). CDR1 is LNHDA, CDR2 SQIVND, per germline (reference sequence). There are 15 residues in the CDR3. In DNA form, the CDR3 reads TGTGCCTGTAGTGAAGGGGAGGGGTTGGGCACTGAAGCTTTCTTT. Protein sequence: CACSEGEGLGTEAFF.

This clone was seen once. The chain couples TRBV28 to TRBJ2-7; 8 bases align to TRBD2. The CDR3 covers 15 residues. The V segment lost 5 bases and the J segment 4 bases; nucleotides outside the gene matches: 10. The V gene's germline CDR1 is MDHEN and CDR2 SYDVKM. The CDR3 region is CASSPSGTRRYEQYF. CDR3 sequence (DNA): TGTGCCAGCAGTCCCTCCGGGACTAGAAGGTACGAGCAGTACTTC. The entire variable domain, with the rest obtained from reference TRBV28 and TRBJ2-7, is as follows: DVKVTQSSRYLVKRTGEKVFLECVQDMDHENMFWYRQDPGLGLRLIYFSYDVKMKEKGDIPEGYSVSREKKERFSLILESASTNQTSMYLCASSPSGTRRYEQYFGPGTRLTVT.

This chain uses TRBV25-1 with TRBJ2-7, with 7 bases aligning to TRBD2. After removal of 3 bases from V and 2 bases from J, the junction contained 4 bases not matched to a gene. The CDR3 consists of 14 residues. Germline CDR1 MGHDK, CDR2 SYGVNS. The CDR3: CASSERERPYEQYF. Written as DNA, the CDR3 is TGTGCCAGCAGTGAGCGGGAGAGACCCTACGAGCAGTACTTC.

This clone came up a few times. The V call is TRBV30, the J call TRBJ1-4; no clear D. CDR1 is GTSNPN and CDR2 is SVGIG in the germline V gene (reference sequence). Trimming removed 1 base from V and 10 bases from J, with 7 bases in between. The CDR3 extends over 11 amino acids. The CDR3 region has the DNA TGTGCCTGGAGTGCCCCGTCAAAACTGTTTTTT. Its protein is CAWSAPSKLFF.

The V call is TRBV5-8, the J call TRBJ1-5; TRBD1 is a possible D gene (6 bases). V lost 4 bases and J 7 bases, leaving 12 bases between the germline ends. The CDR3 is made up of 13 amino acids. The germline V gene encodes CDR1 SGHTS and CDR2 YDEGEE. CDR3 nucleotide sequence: TGTGCCAGCAGCCCAACAGGGATGCAGCCCCAGCATTTT. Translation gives CASSPTGMQPQHF.

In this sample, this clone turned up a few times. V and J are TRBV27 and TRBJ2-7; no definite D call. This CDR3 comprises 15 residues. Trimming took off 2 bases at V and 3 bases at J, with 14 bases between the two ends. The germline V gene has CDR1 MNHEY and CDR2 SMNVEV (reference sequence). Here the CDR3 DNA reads TGTGCCAGCAGTTTACAAGCGTCAAGGATCTACGAGCAGTACTTC. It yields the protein CASSLQASRIYEQYF.

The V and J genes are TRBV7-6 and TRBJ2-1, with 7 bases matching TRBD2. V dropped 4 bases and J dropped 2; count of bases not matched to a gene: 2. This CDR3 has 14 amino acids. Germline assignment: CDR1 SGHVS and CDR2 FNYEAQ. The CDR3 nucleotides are TGTGCCAGCAGCTCCAGCGGGACCTACAATGAGCAGTTCTTC. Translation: CASSSSGTYNEQFF.

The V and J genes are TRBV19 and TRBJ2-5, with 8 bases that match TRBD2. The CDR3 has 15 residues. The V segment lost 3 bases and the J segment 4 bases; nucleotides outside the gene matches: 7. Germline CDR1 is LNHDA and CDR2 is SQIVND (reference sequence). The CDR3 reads CASSINGGAGETQYF. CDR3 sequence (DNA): TGTGCCAGTAGTATTAACGGGGGGGCGGGAGAGACCCAGTACTTC.

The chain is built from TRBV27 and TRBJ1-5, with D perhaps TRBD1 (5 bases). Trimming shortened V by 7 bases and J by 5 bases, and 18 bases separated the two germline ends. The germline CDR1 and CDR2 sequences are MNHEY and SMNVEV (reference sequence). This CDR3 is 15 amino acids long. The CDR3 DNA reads TGTGCCAGCACCACCCTTAGCCAGGGATATCAGCCCCAGCATTTT. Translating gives CASTTLSQGYQPQHF.

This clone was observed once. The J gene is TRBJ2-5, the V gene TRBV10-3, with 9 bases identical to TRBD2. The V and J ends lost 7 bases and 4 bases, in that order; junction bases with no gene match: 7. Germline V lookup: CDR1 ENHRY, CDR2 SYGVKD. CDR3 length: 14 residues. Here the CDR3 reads CAIKGAGGLETQYF. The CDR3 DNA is TGTGCCATCAAGGGAGCGGGGGGCCTAGAGACCCAGTACTTC.

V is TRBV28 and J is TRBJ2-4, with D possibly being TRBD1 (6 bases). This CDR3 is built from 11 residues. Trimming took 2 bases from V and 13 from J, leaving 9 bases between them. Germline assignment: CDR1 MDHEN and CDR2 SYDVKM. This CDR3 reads CASSLGGKQYF. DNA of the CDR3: TGTGCCAGCAGTTTAGGGGGCAAACAGTACTTC.

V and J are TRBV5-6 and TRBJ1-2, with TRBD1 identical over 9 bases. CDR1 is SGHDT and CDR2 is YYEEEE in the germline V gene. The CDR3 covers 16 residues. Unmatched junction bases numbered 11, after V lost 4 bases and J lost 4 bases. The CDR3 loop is CASSPGGQGSVYGYTF. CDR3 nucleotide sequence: TGTGCCAGCAGCCCGGGGGGACAGGGATCAGTCTATGGCTACACCTTC.

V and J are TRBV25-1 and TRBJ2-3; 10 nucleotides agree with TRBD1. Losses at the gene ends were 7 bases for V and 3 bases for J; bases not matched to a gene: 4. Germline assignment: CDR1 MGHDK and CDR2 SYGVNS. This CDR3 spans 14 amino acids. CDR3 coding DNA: TGTGCCAGCAATGGGGACAGGGGTACAGATACGCAGTATTTT. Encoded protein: CASNGDRGTDTQYF.

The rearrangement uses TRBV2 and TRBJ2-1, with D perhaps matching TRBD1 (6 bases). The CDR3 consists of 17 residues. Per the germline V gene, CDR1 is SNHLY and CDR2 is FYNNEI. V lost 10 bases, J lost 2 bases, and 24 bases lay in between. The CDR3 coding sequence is TGTGCCAAGCAGTGGGGGACCCGGGACACAGCCTACAATGAGCAGTTCTTC. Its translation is CAKQWGTRDTAYNEQFF.

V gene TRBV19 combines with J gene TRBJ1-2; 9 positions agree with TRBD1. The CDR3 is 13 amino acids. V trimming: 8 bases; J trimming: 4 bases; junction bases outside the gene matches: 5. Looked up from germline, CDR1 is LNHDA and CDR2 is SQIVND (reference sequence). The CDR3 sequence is CASGGTGIYGYTF. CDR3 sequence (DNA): TGTGCCAGTGGCGGGACAGGGATCTATGGCTACACCTTC.

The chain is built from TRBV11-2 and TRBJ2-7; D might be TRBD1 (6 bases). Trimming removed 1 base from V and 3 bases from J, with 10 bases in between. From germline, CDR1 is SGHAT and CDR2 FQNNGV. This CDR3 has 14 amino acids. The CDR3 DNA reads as TGTGCCAGCAGCTTAGGGACAGCTGTCTACGAGCAGTACTTC. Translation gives CASSLGTAVYEQYF.

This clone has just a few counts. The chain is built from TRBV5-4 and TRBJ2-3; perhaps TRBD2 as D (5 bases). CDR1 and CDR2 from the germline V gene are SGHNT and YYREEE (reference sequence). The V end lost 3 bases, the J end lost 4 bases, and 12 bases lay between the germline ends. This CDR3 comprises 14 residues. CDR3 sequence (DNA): TGTGCCAGCAGCTCAGCTAGCTACCCAGATACGCAGTATTTT. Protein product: CASSSASYPDTQYF.

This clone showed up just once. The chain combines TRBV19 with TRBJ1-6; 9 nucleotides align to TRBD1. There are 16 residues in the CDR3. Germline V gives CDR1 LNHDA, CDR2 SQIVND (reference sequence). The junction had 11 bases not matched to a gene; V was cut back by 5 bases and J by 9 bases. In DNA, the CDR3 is TGTGCCAGTAGTGAGACAGGGGGACATACTTCTTCACCCCTCCACTTT. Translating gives CASSETGGHTSSPLHF.

The CDR3 spells CASRIGQGLYGYTF. CDR3 DNA: TGTGCCAGCAGGATAGGACAGGGTCTCTATGGCTACACCTTC. This chain uses TRBV28 with TRBJ1-2; the match to TRBD1 covers 8 bases. The V gene's germline CDR1 is MDHEN and CDR2 SYDVKM. J gave up 4 bases and V 6 bases, and 7 bases lay outside the gene matches. The CDR3 sequence is 14 residues long.

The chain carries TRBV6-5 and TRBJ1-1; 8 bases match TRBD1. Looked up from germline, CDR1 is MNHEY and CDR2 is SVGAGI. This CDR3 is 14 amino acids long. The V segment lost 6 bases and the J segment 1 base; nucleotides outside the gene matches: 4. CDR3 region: CASSDRGRNTEAFF. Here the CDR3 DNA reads TGTGCCAGCAGCGACAGGGGTCGGAACACTGAAGCTTTCTTT.

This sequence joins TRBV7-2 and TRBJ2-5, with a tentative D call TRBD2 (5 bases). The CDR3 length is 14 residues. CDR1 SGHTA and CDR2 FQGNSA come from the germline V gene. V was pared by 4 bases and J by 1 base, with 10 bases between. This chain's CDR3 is CASSSGSLQETQYF. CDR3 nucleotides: TGTGCCAGCAGCTCTGGGAGCCTCCAAGAGACCCAGTACTTC.

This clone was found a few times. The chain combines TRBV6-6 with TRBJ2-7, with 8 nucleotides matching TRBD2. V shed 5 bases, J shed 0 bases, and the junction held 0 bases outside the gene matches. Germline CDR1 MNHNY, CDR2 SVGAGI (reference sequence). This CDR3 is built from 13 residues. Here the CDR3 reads CASSRGGSYEQYF. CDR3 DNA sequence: TGTGCCAGCAGTCGGGGGGGCTCCTACGAGCAGTACTTC.

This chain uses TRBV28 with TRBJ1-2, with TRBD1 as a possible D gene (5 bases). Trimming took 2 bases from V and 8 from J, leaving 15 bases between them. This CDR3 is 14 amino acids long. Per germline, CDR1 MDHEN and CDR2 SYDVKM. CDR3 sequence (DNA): TGTGCCAGCAGTTTAATCGGGGGAATGCGGGGCTACACCTTC. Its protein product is CASSLIGGMRGYTF.

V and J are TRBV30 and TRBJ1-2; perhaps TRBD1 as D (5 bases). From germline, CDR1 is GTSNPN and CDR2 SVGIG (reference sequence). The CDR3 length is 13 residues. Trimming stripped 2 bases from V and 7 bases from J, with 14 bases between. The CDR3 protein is CAWSLGGVGGYTF. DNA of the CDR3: TGTGCCTGGAGTCTCGGGGGGGTTGGTGGCTACACCTTC.

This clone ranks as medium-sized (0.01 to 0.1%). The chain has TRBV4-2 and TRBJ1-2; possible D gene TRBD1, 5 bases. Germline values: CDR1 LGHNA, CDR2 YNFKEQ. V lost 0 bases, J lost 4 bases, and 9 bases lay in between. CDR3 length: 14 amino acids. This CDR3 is CASSQDGAAYGYTF. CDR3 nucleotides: TGTGCCAGCAGCCAAGATGGGGCGGCCTATGGCTACACCTTC.